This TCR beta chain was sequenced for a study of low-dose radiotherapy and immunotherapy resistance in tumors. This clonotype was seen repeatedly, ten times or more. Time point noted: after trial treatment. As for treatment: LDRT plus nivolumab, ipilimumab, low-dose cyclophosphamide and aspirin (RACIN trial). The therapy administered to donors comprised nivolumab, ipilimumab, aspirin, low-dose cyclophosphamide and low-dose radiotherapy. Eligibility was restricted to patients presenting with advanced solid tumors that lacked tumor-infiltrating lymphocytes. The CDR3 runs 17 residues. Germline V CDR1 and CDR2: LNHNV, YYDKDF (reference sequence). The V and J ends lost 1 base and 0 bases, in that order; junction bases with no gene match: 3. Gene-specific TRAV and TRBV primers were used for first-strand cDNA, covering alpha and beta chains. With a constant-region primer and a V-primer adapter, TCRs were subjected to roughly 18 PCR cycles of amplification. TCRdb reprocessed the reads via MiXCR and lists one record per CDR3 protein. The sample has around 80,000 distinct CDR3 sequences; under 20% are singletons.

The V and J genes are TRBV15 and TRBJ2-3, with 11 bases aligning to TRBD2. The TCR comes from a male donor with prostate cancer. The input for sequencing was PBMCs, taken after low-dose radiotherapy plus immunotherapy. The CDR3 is CATSRAGTSGSTDTQYF. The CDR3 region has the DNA TGTGCCACCAGCAGAGCCGGGACTAGCGGTAGCACAGATACGCAGTATTTT.